These T cell receptor beta chains were read from a single sample in a study of response to subunit inactivated influenza vaccine. TCRdb passed the RT-PCR reads through MiXCR, listing each CDR3 protein once. The sample comprises around 540,000 distinct CDR3 sequences, 12% of which are singletons, and roughly 10% rests with the top ten. The specimen was PBMCs from blood, collected on the day of vaccination. These receptors were taken from a man in his fifties who received an inactivated influenza vaccine. The conserved cysteine and the conserved F or W are not part of the CDR3 here. The order of the fields is D gene, J gene, V gene, CDR3 protein. A D gene is named only where the DNA matches it firmly.

>NA|TRBJ2-7|TRBV12-3/TRBV12-4
ASNEGGGYEQY
>NA|TRBJ2-3|TRBV6-7
ASGNTQY
>TRBD2|TRBJ2-1|TRBV6-2/TRBV6-3
ASRPGLAGAYNEQF
>NA|TRBJ1-2|TRBV20-1
SALSLAGENYGYT
>NA|TRBJ1-5|TRBV7-9
ASGHSNQPQH
>TRBD2|TRBJ2-1|TRBV11-2
ASSLRYISGRAAYNEQF
>TRBD1|TRBJ2-3|TRBV5-1
ASSSPTGAADTQY
>NA|TRBJ2-5|TRBV29-1
SVTPRYAGTQY
>NA|TRBJ2-1|TRBV7-9
ASSPRVENEQF
>NA|TRBJ2-7|TRBV19
ASSIVGNYEQY
>NA|TRBJ2-3|TRBV12-3/TRBV12-4
ASSPLGQMEDTQY
>NA|TRBJ2-3|TRBV9
ASSPPATDTQY
>NA|TRBJ2-2|TRBV20-1
SARSASWELF
>NA|TRBJ1-1|TRBV12-3/TRBV12-4
ASSLRRRNRNTEAF
>NA|TRBJ2-3|TRBV5-1
ASSLWPEGGTDTQY
>TRBD1|TRBJ2-5|TRBV7-9
ASSYPRGLWETQY
>NA|TRBJ2-3|TRBV20-1
SAGGRTDTQY
>TRBD1|TRBJ2-7|TRBV28
ASSLGGTGFYEQY
>NA|TRBJ1-4|TRBV7-7
ASSPGENEKLF
>NA|TRBJ2-2|TRBV25-1
ASSAFSGTGELF
>NA|TRBJ2-3|TRBV12-3/TRBV12-4
ASTRRPGARGTDTQY
>NA|TRBJ2-3|TRBV7-9
ASSSPGRHGGTDTQY
>TRBD1|TRBJ1-2|TRBV20-1
SAGGQGVGYT
>TRBD2|TRBJ2-2|TRBV7-6
ASSVTSGRAGGELF
>TRBD1|TRBJ1-5|TRBV7-2
ASSWGQRISQPQH
>TRBD1|TRBJ2-7|TRBV18
ASSRDRGGLGQY
>TRBD1|TRBJ2-2|TRBV20-1
SARDHKGAVGELL
>NA|TRBJ2-7|TRBV15
ATSRDPLARVSYEQY
>NA|TRBJ2-7|TRBV5-1
ASSRIRGTYEQY
>NA|TRBJ1-1|TRBV28
ASSLLSGEAF
>NA|TRBJ1-1|TRBV2
ASVPRGFGNTEAF
>NA|TRBJ1-3|TRBV11-2
ASSLGRRRGNTIY
>NA|TRBJ2-5|TRBV20-1
SASGEQETQY
>NA|TRBJ2-7|TRBV28
ASSYVDEQY
>NA|TRBJ2-1|TRBV6-2/TRBV6-3
ASTYWGGAPNEQF
>TRBD2|TRBJ2-1|TRBV14
ASSQRLAGSNEQF
>NA|TRBJ1-2|TRBV29-1
SVVSAGYT
>TRBD1|TRBJ2-1|TRBV6-5
ASSYLSGTGEDNEQF
>NA|TRBJ2-7|TRBV7-2
ASSLVMTGGNEQY